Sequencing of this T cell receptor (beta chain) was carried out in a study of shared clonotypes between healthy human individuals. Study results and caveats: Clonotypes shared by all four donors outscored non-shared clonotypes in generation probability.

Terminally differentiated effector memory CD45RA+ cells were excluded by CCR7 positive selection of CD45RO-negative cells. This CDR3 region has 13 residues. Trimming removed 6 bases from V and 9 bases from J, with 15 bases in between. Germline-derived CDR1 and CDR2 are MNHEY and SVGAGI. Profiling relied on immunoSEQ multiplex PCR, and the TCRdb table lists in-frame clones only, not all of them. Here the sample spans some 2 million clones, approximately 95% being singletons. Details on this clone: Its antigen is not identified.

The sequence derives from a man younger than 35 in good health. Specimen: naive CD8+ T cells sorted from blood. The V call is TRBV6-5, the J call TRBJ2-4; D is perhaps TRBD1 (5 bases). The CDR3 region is CASSPQGSGIQYF. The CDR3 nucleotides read TGTGCCAGCAGCCCTCAGGGCTCCGGCATTCAGTACTTC.